The 25 T cell receptor beta chains listed next were all sequenced from one sample in a study of blood T cell repertoires in COVID-19. This table comes from immunoSEQ multiplex PCR, and its TCRdb copy is limited to in-frame clones, with some not included. The sample has more than 250,000 clones; about 80% are singletons. The sample comprised peripheral blood. These receptors came from a human donor in a cohort sampled during active COVID-19.

The rearrangement uses TRBV21-1 and TRBJ2-7; TRBD2 was called by the table and not checked on the DNA. TRBV21-1 counts as a pseudogene. This CDR3 spans 18 amino acids. The CDR3 nucleotides read TGTGCCAGCAGGAACAAAGCGGGAGGGAGGGGTAGGTCCTACGAGCAGTACTTC. Translation gives CASRNKAGGRGRSYEQYF.

The chain joins TRBV7-3 to TRBJ2-5; weak D call: TRBD2 (6 bases). The CDR3 spans 13 residues. CDR1 and CDR2 from the germline V gene are SGHTA and FQGTGA. V was trimmed by 2 bases and J by 3 bases, leaving 7 bases between them. CDR3 sequence (DNA): TGTGCCAGCAGCTTAGGGGGGAAAGAGACCCAGTACTTC. It yields the protein CASSLGGKETQYF.

In this sample, this clone turned up a few times. One junction end does not reproduce the germline sequence, and a read error may be involved. The chain combines TRBV7-7 with TRBJ2-2; 10 positions agree with TRBD2. Germline lookup yields CDR1 SSHAT and CDR2 FNYEAQ (reference sequence). This CDR3 has 16 amino acids. CDR3 nucleotides: TGTGCTAGCAGCGTCACTAGCGGGATTAACACCGGGGAGCTGTTTTTT. Residues: CASSVTSGINTGELFF. The full variable domain, in which reference TRBV7-7 and TRBJ2-2 provide the parts outside the CDR3, is GAGVSQSPRYKVTKRGQDVTLRCDPISSHATLYWYQQALGQGPEFLTYFNYEAQPDKSGLPSDRFSAERPEGSISTLTIQRTEQRDSAMYRCASSVTSGINTGELFFGEGSRLTVL.

V and J are TRBV24-1 and TRBJ2-2; the D is unclear. Germline assignment: CDR1 KGHDR and CDR2 SFDVKD. Trimming cost V 1 base and J 5 bases, with 7 bases left between them. The CDR3 contains 14 residues. CDR3 sequence (DNA): TGTGCCACCAGTGATTTTCTCGGGACCGGGGAGCTGTTTTTT. Translation: CATSDFLGTGELFF.

Many counts were recorded for this clone. The rearrangement uses TRBV5-8 and TRBJ2-7, with 10 bases aligning to TRBD1. This CDR3 region has 19 residues. Germline CDR1 is SGHTS and CDR2 is YDEGEE. The J segment lost 2 bases and the V segment lost 4 bases, leaving 18 bases of the junction unmatched. CDR3 protein: CASSAFMMGQGLSPYEQYF. DNA for the CDR3: TGTGCCAGCAGCGCCTTCATGATGGGACAGGGGCTTTCTCCCTACGAGCAGTACTTC.

The CDR3 DNA is TGTGCCAGCAGCGCCGACAGGGATACTTTCTTT. Translating it yields CASSADRDTFF. The V gene is TRBV28, the J gene TRBJ1-1; 7 bases line up with TRBD1. CDR1 and CDR2 from the germline V gene are MDHEN and SYDVKM. V lost 6 bases and J lost 12; bases outside the gene matches: 7. The CDR3 runs to 11 residues.

In this sample, this clone turned up once. The chain is built from TRBV7-2 and TRBJ2-5; maybe TRBD1 (6 bases). CDR3 size: 14 residues. Germline V gives CDR1 SGHTA, CDR2 FQGNSA. The V and J ends lost 1 base and 5 bases respectively, with 11 bases between them. The CDR3 sequence: CASSLGPGVETQYF. CDR3 DNA sequence: TGTGCCAGCAGCTTAGGCCCAGGGGTGGAGACCCAGTACTTC. The complete variable domain, with remaining parts taken from reference TRBV7-2 and TRBJ2-5, reads GAGVSQSPSNKVTEKGKDVELRCDPISGHTALYWYRQSLGQGLEFLIYFQGNSAPDKSGLPSDRFSAERTGGSVSTLTIQRTQQEDSAVYLCASSLGPGVETQYFGPGTRLLVL.

This clone showed up many times. The V gene is TRBV27, the J gene TRBJ1-5; 8 nucleotides align to TRBD1. The length of the CDR3 is 15 residues. Germline V gene data show CDR1 as MNHEY and CDR2 as SMNVEV (reference sequence). The V segment lost 5 bases and the J segment 4 bases; nucleotides outside the gene matches: 7. This CDR3 reads CASSPGQGLNQPQHF. CDR3 nucleotide sequence: TGTGCCAGCAGTCCCGGACAGGGCCTAAATCAGCCCCAGCATTTT.

The chain links TRBV5-1 to TRBJ2-7, with TRBD1 identical over 10 bases. The CDR3 extends over 13 amino acids. The germline V gene encodes CDR1 SGHRS and CDR2 YFSETQ. J gave up 7 bases and V 3 bases, and 4 bases lay outside the gene matches. The DNA for the CDR3 is TGCGCCAGCAGCTCGGGACAGGGGATTGAGCAGTACTTC. This sequence encodes CASSSGQGIEQYF.

This chain uses TRBV18 with TRBJ2-2; 14 nucleotides align to TRBD2. Germline lookup yields CDR1 KGHSH and CDR2 LQKENI. Trimming removed 3 bases from V and 5 bases from J; junction bases left unmatched: 14. The CDR3 covers 20 residues. The DNA of the CDR3 is TGTGCCAGCTCACCTAAACCGGGACTAGCGGGAGTAGACGGAACCGGGGAGCTGTTTTTT. It translates to CASSPKPGLAGVDGTGELFF.

The CDR3 nucleotides read TGTGCCAGCAGCTTGCTCCGGGACAGGGTAAATGGAAACACCATATATTTT. Amino acid sequence: CASSLLRDRVNGNTIYF. The chain uses TRBV13 and TRBJ1-3; 9 bases fit TRBD1. CDR1 and CDR2 (germline): PRHDT, FYEKMQ (reference sequence). With 3 bases clipped from V and 3 bases from J, the junction kept 9 bases outside the gene matches. The CDR3 extends over 17 amino acids.

This clone appeared many times. V usage is TRBV29-1 and J usage is TRBJ1-2; D unclear. This CDR3 comprises 12 residues. The V and J ends lost 3 bases and 3 bases respectively, with 8 bases between them. From germline, CDR1 is SQVTM and CDR2 ANQGSEA. Here the CDR3 DNA reads TGCAGCGTTGACCCAGGCTACTATGGCTACACCTTC. This translates into CSVDPGYYGYTF.

The rearrangement joins TRBV15 to TRBJ1-1, with unresolved D. The germline V and J ends were trimmed by 2 bases and 3 bases, with 7 bases remaining between them. The CDR3 runs to 13 residues. Germline loops: CDR1 LNHNV, CDR2 YYDKDF (reference sequence). This chain's CDR3 is CATSRPPDTEAFF. CDR3 bases: TGTGCCACCAGCAGACCCCCTGACACTGAAGCTTTCTTT.

V gene TRBV12-5 combines with J gene TRBJ1-2, with 10 bases fitting TRBD1. The CDR3 has 14 amino acids. The germline V gene encodes CDR1 LGHNT and CDR2 FRNRAP. With V trimmed by 1 base and J by 4 bases, 0 bases remained unmatched. The CDR3 nucleotides are TGTGCTAGTGGTTTGGGGACAGGGGGCTATGGCTACACCTTC. It translates to CASGLGTGGYGYTF.

V and J are TRBV4-1 and TRBJ1-4; D is possibly TRBD1 (6 bases). Trimming removed 3 bases at V and 5 bases at J, with 19 bases between. CDR1 is MGHRA, CDR2 YSYEKL, per germline. This CDR3 contains 17 residues. The CDR3 spells CASSQATGNLPNEKLFF. The CDR3 DNA sequence: TGCGCCAGCAGCCAGGCCACAGGGAACCTTCCCAATGAAAAACTGTTTTTT.

V and J are TRBV6-1 and TRBJ2-1; 14 bases map to TRBD2. The junction had 10 bases not matched to a gene; V was cut back by 1 base and J by 14 bases. The CDR3 covers 16 residues. Germline V lookup: CDR1 MNHNS, CDR2 SASEGT. For the CDR3, the DNA is TGTGCCAGCAGTGAAGATCGACTAGCGGGGGGGCAGCTTGAGTTCTTC. Translating it yields CASSEDRLAGGQLEFF.

This clone was picked up a small number of times. Here the CDR3 reads CATSDLAGEETQYF. The CDR3 coding sequence is TGTGCCACCAGTGATCTAGCGGGAGAAGAGACCCAGTACTTC. This chain links TRBV24-1 with TRBJ2-5, with 10 bases that match TRBD2. Germline lookup yields CDR1 KGHDR and CDR2 SFDVKD. Trimming at V came to 3 bases and at J to 3 bases, leaving 0 bases not matched to a gene. The CDR3 spans 14 residues.

The gene calls are TRBV28 and TRBJ2-4, with 7 bases lining up with TRBD2. The germline V gene encodes CDR1 MDHEN and CDR2 SYDVKM. The CDR3 length is 14 residues. The junction had 4 bases not matched to a gene; V was cut back by 2 bases and J by 6 bases. CDR3 DNA: TGTGCCAGCAGTTTAGGGGGGAGGGGAAACATTCAGTACTTC. As protein: CASSLGGRGNIQYF. The full variable domain, with the rest looked up from reference TRBV28 and TRBJ2-4, is DVKVTQSSRYLVKRTGEKVFLECVQDMDHENMFWYRQDPGLGLRLIYFSYDVKMKEKGDIPEGYSVSREKKERFSLILESASTNQTSMYLCASSLGGRGNIQYFGAGTRLSVL.

V usage is TRBV19 and J usage is TRBJ2-2; TRBD1 is a possible D gene (6 bases). This CDR3 is 15 amino acids long. Looked up from germline, CDR1 is LNHDA and CDR2 is SQIVND (reference sequence). V was cut by 2 bases and J by 2 bases, with 9 bases left in between. CDR3 bases: TGTGCCAGTAGTATAAGGGGGAGCAACACCGGGGAGCTGTTTTTT. Translated: CASSIRGSNTGELFF. Based on the CDR3 plus reference TRBV19 and TRBJ2-2, the full variable domain is DGGITQSPKYLFRKEGQNVTLSCEQNLNHDAMYWYRQDPGQGLRLIYYSQIVNDFQKGDIAEGYSVSREKKESFPLTVTSAQKNPTAFYLCASSIRGSNTGELFFGEGSRLTVL.

The V call is TRBV10-2, the J call TRBJ1-1; D perhaps matches TRBD1 (5 bases). The CDR3 length is 13 residues. Trimming shortened V by 7 bases and J by 1 base, and 10 bases separated the two germline ends. Germline assignment: CDR1 WSHSY and CDR2 SAAADI. CDR3 residues: CASTIQENTEAFF. The CDR3 bases are TGCGCCAGCACCATACAGGAGAACACTGAAGCTTTCTTT.

The chain has TRBV6-5 and TRBJ1-2; possible D gene TRBD1, 5 bases. CDR3 length equals 15 residues. The germline V gene has CDR1 MNHEY and CDR2 SVGAGI. Trimming took 5 bases from V and 8 from J, leaving 21 bases between them. The CDR3 nucleotides read TGTGCCAGCAGTCACGGGGGACTCTCGGGTGGAGGCTACACCTTC. Translation gives CASSHGGLSGGGYTF.

Concerning this clone: The same CDR3 is also encoded by other DNA sequences in this sample. As DNA, the CDR3 is TGTGCCAGCAGCCCCCGACAGGGGGCGGTTCAGCCCCAGCATTTT. It encodes CASSPRQGAVQPQHF. V and J are TRBV6-5 and TRBJ1-5, with 10 nucleotides matching TRBD1. This CDR3 spans 15 amino acids. Germline trimming cut 6 bases from V and 6 bases from J; bases unmatched to any gene: 8. The germline CDR1 and CDR2 sequences are MNHEY and SVGAGI.

The rearrangement links TRBV7-8 to TRBJ2-7; 11 bases fit TRBD2. Looked up from germline, CDR1 is SGHVS and CDR2 is FQNEAQ. The CDR3 is 18 residues long. With V trimmed by 2 bases and J by 2 bases, 11 bases remained unmatched. CDR3 DNA: TGTGCCAGCAGCTTAATGTTTACTAGCGGGAGCTATCCCTACGAGCAGTACTTC. Its translation: CASSLMFTSGSYPYEQYF.

V is TRBV6-2 or TRBV6-3 and J is TRBJ1-5; D remains unclear. The V end lost 5 bases, the J end lost 6 bases, and 8 bases lay between the germline ends. The CDR3 covers 12 residues. The germline V gene has CDR1 MNHEY and CDR2 SVGEGT. CDR3 protein: CASSHSLQPQHF. The CDR3 bases are TGTGCCAGCAGTCACAGTCTTCAGCCCCAGCATTTT.

The V call is TRBV6-1, the J call TRBJ1-4, with D unclear. This CDR3 contains 15 residues. V lost 1 base to trimming and J lost 8 bases, with 14 bases between them. Germline CDR1 MNHNS, CDR2 SASEGT. CDR3 in amino acids: CASSEVTGLREKLFF. The CDR3 bases are TGTGCCAGCAGTGAAGTTACGGGTTTAAGGGAAAAACTGTTTTTT.